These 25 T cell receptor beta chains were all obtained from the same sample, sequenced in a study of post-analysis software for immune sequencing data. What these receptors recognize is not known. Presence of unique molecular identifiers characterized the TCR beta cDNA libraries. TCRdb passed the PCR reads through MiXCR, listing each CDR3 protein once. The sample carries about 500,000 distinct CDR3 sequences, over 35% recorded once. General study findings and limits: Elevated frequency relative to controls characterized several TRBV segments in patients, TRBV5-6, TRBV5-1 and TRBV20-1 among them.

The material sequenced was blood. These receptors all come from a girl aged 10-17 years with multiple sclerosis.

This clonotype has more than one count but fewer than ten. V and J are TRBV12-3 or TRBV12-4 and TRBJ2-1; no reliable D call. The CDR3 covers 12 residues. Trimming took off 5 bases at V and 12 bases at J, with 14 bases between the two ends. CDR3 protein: CASSLSDGRQFF. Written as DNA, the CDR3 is TGTGCCAGCAGTCTATCGGACGGACGGCAGTTCTTC.

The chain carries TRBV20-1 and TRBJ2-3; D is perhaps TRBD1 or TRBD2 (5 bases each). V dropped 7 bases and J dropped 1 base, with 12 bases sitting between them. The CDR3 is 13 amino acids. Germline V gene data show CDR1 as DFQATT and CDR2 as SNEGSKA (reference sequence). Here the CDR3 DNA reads TGCAGTGTCGCCGGGACGGGCACAGATACGCAGTATTTT. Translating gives CSVAGTGTDTQYF.

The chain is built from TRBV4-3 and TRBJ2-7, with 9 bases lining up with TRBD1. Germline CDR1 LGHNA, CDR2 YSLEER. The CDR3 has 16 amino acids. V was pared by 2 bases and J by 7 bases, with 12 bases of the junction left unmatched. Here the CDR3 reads CASSQIAGTGTLEQYF. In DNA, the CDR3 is TGCGCCAGCAGCCAAATAGCCGGGACAGGGACTTTAGAGCAGTACTTC.

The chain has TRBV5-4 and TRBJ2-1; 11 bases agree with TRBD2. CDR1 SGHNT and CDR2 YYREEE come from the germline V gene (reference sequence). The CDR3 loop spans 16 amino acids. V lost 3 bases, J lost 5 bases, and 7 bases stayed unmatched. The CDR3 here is CASSSLAGGPDNEQFF. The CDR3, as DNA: TGTGCCAGCAGCTCTTTAGCGGGAGGGCCTGACAATGAGCAGTTCTTC.

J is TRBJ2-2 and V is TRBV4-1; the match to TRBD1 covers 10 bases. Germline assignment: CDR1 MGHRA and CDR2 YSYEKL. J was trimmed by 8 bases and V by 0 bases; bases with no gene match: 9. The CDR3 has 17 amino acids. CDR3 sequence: CASSQEWTGGSEGELFF. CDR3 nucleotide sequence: TGCGCCAGCAGCCAAGAATGGACAGGGGGGTCTGAGGGGGAGCTGTTTTTT.

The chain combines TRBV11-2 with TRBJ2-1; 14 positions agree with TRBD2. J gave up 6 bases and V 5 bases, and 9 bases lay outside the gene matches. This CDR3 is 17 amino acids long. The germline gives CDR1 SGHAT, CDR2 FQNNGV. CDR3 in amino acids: CASSPGLAGGSGNEQFF. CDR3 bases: TGTGCCAGCAGCCCTGGACTAGCGGGAGGTTCAGGCAATGAGCAGTTCTTC.

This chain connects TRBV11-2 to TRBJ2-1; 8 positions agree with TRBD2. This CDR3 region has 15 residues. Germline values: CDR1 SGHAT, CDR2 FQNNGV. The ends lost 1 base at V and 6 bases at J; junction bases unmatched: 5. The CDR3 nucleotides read TGTGCCAGCAGCTTAGCGGGAGGGCCCAGCAATGAGCAGTTCTTC. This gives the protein CASSLAGGPSNEQFF.

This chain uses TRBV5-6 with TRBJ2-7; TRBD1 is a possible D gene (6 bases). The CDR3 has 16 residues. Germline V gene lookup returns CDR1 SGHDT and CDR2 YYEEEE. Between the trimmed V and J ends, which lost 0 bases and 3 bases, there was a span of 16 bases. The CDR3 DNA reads TGTGCCAGCAGCTTGGCAGGGGCGGGTGGGGGCTACGAGCAGTACTTC. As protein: CASSLAGAGGGYEQYF.

CDR3 region: CASSINRDTEKLFF. The CDR3 DNA reads TGCGCCAGCAGCATTAACAGGGATACCGAAAAACTGTTTTTT. This sequence joins TRBV5-1 and TRBJ1-4, with TRBD1 as a possible D gene (6 bases). The V end was cut by 4 bases, the J end by 8 bases, with 15 bases between. The germline V gene has CDR1 SGHRS and CDR2 YFSETQ. This CDR3 contains 14 residues.

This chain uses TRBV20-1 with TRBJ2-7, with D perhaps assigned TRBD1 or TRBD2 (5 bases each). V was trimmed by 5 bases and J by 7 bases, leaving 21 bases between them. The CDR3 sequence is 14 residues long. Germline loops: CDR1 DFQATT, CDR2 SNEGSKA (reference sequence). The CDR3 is CSAPPGRPVYEQYF. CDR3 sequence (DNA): TGCAGTGCTCCCCCGGGACGTCCAGTTTATGAGCAGTACTTC.

The CDR3 region has the DNA TGCGCCAGCAGCTTGAGTCCCGACAGGCACTACGAGCAGTACTTC. Protein product: CASSLSPDRHYEQYF. J is TRBJ2-4 and V is TRBV5-1, with a possible D match to TRBD1 (6 bases). The better agreement between TRBJ2-7 and the DNA end casts doubt on the J call. The CDR3 spans 15 residues. Germline values: CDR1 SGHRS, CDR2 YFSETQ.

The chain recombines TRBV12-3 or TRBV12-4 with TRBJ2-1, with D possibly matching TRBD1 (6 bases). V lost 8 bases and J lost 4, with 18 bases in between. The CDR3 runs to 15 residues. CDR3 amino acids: CASLGPRGRYNEQFF. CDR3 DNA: TGTGCCAGCCTAGGCCCCAGGGGCCGGTACAATGAGCAGTTCTTC.

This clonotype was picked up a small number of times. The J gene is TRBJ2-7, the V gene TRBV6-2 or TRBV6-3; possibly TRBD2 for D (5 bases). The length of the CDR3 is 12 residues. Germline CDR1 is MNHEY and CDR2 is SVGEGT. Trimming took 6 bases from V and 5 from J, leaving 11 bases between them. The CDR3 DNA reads TGTGCCAGCAGAGGTCCAGCGGACGAGCAGTACTTC. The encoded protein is CASRGPADEQYF.

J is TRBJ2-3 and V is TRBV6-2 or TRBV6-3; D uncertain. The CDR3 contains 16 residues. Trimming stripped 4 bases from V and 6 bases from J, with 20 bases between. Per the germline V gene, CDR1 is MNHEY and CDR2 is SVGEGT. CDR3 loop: CASSLTNQVEWDTQYF. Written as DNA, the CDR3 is TGTGCCAGCAGTTTAACGAATCAAGTGGAATGGGATACGCAGTATTTT.

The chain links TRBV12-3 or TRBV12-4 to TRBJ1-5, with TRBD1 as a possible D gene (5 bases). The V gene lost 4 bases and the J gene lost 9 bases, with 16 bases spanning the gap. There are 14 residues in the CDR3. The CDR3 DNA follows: TGTGCCAGCAGTTGGAAACGGGGGATGAGGCCCCAGCATTTT. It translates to CASSWKRGMRPQHF.

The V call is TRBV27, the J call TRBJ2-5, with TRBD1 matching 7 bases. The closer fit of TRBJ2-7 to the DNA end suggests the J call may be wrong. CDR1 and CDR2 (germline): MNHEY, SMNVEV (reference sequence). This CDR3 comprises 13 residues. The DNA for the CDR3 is TGTGCCAGCAGTGAGACCGGGACAGACGAGCAGTACTTC. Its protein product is CASSETGTDEQYF.

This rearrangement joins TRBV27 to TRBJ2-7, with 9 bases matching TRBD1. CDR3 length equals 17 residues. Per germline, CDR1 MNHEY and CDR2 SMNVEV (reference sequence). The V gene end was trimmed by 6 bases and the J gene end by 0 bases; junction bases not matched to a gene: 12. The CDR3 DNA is TGTGCCAGCAGACCCAATTACAGGGGGCTAAACTCCTACGAGCAGTACTTC. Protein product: CASRPNYRGLNSYEQYF.

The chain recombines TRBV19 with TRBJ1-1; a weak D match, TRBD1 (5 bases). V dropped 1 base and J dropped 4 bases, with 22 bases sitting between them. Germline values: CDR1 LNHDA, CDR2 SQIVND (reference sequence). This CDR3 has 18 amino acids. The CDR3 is CASSIVVRRLGGGTEAFF. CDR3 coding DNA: TGTGCCAGTAGTATAGTCGTACGGAGGCTGGGCGGGGGCACTGAAGCTTTCTTT.

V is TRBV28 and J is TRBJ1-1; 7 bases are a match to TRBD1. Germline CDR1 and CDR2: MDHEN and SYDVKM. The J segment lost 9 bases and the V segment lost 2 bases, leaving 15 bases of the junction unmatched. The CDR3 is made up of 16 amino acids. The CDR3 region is CASSLRAAGQFLQAFF. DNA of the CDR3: TGTGCCAGCAGTTTAAGGGCAGCGGGACAGTTTTTACAAGCTTTCTTT.

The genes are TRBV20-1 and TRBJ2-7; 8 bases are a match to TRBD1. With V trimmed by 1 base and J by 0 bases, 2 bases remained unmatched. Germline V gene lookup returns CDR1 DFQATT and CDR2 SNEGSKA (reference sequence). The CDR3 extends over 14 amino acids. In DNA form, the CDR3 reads TGCAGTGCTAGAGGGACAGGGAGCTCCTACGAGCAGTACTTC. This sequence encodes CSARGTGSSYEQYF.

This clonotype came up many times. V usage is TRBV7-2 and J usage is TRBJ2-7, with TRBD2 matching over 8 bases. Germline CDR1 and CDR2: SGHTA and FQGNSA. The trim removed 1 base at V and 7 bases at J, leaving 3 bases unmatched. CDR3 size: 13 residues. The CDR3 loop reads CASSLEPGGEQYF. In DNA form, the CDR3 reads TGTGCCAGCAGCTTAGAACCGGGAGGGGAGCAGTACTTC.

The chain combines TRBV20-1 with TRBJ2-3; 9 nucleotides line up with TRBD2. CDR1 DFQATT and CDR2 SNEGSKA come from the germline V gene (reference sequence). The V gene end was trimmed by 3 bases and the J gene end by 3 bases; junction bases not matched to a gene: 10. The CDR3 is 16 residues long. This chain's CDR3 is CSARDWRLAGTDTQYF. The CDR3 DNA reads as TGCAGTGCTAGGGATTGGAGGCTAGCGGGAACAGATACGCAGTATTTT.

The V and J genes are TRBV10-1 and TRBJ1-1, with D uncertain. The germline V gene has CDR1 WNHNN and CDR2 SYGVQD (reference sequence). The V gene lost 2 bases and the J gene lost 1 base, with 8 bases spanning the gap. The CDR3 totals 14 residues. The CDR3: CASSENIENTEAFF. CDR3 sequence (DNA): TGCGCCAGCAGTGAGAACATTGAGAACACTGAAGCTTTCTTT.

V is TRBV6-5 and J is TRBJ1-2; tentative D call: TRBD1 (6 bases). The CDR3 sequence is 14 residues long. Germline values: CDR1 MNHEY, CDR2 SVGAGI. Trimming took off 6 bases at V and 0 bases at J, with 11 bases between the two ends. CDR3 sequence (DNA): TGTGCCAGCAGCGGGACACCAGCTAACTATGGCTACACCTTC. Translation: CASSGTPANYGYTF.

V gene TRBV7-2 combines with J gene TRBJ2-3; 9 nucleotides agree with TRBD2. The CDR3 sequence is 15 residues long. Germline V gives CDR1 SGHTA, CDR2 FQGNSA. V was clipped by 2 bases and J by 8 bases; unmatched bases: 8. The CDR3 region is CASSLSSGSIGTQYF. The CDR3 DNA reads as TGTGCCAGCAGCTTAAGTAGCGGGAGTATAGGTACGCAGTATTTT.